This T cell receptor beta chain is drawn from a study of identical twins. This CDR3 comprises 14 residues. Germline V gene lookup returns CDR1 MNHNS and CDR2 SASEGT. Trimming cost V 8 bases and J 1 base, with 14 bases left between them. Study results and caveats: Zero-insertion analyses might be partly confounded by invariant T cells like MAIT and iNKT. In cord blood, abundant beta clonotypes had fewer insertions; memory showed no trend.

A universal primer site arose from template switching, and cDNA bore unique molecular identifiers. One entry per CDR3 protein results from TCRdb running MiXCR on the 5' RACE reads. The sample has 450,000 to 600,000 distinct CDR3 sequences; about 20% are singletons. Comment on this clonotype: What it recognizes is unknown.

The sample was also reused in another study, on yellow fever vaccine responses in identical twins.

The clonotype comes from a woman between 18 and 30 years old in good health. V and J are TRBV6-1 and TRBJ1-1; unclear D gene. Sequenced: CD4+ T cells sorted from blood. The CDR3 DNA is TGTGCCAGCGAACCCCGGGTAGGGAACACTGAAGCTTTCTTT. Translated: CASEPRVGNTEAFF.